This T cell receptor beta chain was sequenced in a study of blood T cell repertoires in COVID-19. Turning to the study itself: The study drew acute and convalescent COVID-19 samples from the United States, Italy and Spain. PBMCs, B-cell-depleted T cells, or T cells were the source of the cDNA or gDNA that made up the material.

Assay: immunoSEQ multiplex PCR; the TCRdb copy retains only in-frame clones and omits some. The sample lists about 73,000 clones; 85% to 90% were seen once. The source is an elderly man with acute or convalescent COVID-19. The sequencing sample was made of peripheral blood.

CDR3 coding DNA: TGCGCCAGCAGTGAGTCGGGGGCACCCACTGAAGCTTTCTTT. Translating gives CASSESGAPTEAFF. The J gene is TRBJ1-1, the V gene TRBV10-1; weak D call: TRBD1 (6 bases). From germline, CDR1 is WNHNN and CDR2 SYGVQD (reference sequence). The ends were cut back, 0 bases at V and 4 bases at J, with 9 bases in the middle. The CDR3 runs to 14 residues.